This entry describes one T cell receptor (beta chain). This clonotype appeared a few times. Its recognized antigen is unknown. Nothing much larger sits one base from this clone, and base qualities are not available. CDR1 and CDR2, looked up from the germline V gene, are ENHRY and SYGVKD. V lost 2 bases and J lost 2 bases; the stretch between them is 10 bases long. The cysteine opens and the phenylalanine closes a CDR3 of 15 amino acids. Only the CDR3 DNA stays, 45 bases, in frame from base 1. Ophthalmopathy patients were characterized by moderately to severely active disease, a Clinical Activity Score of at least 3, a NOSPECS grade of at least 4, and a disease duration under 3 months. Patients with other autoimmune diseases, uncontrolled infections, pregnancy or lactation were excluded from the study. Diagnosis relied on clinical symptoms, serum thyroxine, TRAb, thyroid ultrasound and orbital computed tomography. Ficoll-Paque density gradient centrifugation was used to isolate PBMCs from around 10 ml of fresh peripheral blood. Total RNA was extracted with Trizol reagent and quality-checked on an Agilent 2100 Bioanalyzer.

This sample was included in a study of Graves' ophthalmopathy and Graves' hyperthyroidism (dated by TCRdb to 2016 to 2019). Regarding the research as a whole: Peripheral blood was collected before any treatment was given, at the time of initial diagnosis. TCR beta repertoire signatures were used to distinguish Graves' ophthalmopathy from Graves' hyperthyroidism and to predict progression to ophthalmopathy. In total, approximately 130 blood samples were TCR-sequenced: some 40 ophthalmopathy, roughly 80 hyperthyroidism and some 17 hyperthyroidism-to-ophthalmopathy patients. To explore V-J signatures that distinguish ophthalmopathy from hyperthyroidism, a discovery set of about 99 patients was enrolled, made up of 40 to 45 with ophthalmopathy and some 58 with stable hyperthyroidism. For independent validation, a separate cohort was made up of around 18 hyperthyroidism patients plus 17 patients who later progressed from hyperthyroidism to ophthalmopathy. In five to seven hyperthyroidism patients, T-cell repertoires of thyroid tissue and blood were compared. Following sample collection, hyperthyroidism patients were given methimazole at a starting dose of 30 mg daily, and ophthalmopathy patients were given high-dose intravenous methylprednisolone.

Broad study findings and their caveats: In validation, the model predicted ophthalmopathy progression with about 71% sensitivity and approximately 72% specificity; 12 predicted patients were CT-confirmed with GO in a median of about 7.1 months. Most expanded thyroid clonotypes with frequency above 0.001 were also detected in blood, suggesting blood repertoires may reflect the thyroid immune response. In cross-validation, the 13-signature model distinguished ophthalmopathy from stable hyperthyroidism with approximately 90% sensitivity and about 84% specificity, and in the test set the corresponding values were approximately 79% and 70%. Sample size was not predetermined statistically, and investigators were not blinded to group allocation.

For repertoire sequencing, the TCR beta CDR3 regions were amplified from RNA transcripts. A first-round RT-PCR used HTBI primers with the Qiagen OneStep RT-PCR kit, followed by a second-round multiplex PCR, size selection and purification. The libraries underwent paired-end sequencing with 100 bp reads on an Illumina HiSeq2000. On the authors' methods: Reads were processed with SOAPnuke, discarding reads with adapters, uncalled bases, mean Phred below 15, or no exact constant-primer or identifier match. High-quality paired reads were merged with COPE v1.2.5. Clonotypes were defined as unique nucleotide sequences and were aligned to IMGT TRB V, D and J references using MiTCR v1.1. Analysis was restricted to V-J combinations with a frequency above 0.0001, which covered roughly 99% of repertoires. For each V-J combination, a TCR clonal expansion and chaos score was defined as the ratio of F50 clonal expansion to chaos observed in the TCRdist matrix. Welch's t-statistics and random forest were used to narrow the features down to more than 10 V-J combinations, which were then fed into a naive Bayes classifier. The Morisita-Horn index was used to measure how similar the thyroid and blood repertoires were. The raw public data were reprocessed by TCRdb itself: fastp quality trimming at Q25, MiXCR clonotype calling, in-frame beta chains only. Entries that share a CDR3 protein sequence are merged under the most common genes and DNA. TCRdb, not the authors, supplied the V and J calls. This sample comprises about 640,000 distinct CDR3 sequences, over 40% of them detected only once. The ten largest make up 3% to 3.5% of the sample.

The sequence came from an adult man with Graves' ophthalmopathy. Material for sequencing was peripheral blood. Recombination linked TRBV10-3 to TRBJ2-1; no confident D gene assignment can be made. The DNA reads as follows: TGTGCCATCAGTGAGGAGGTTCTGGCCTACAATGAGCAGTTCTTC. This gives the protein CAISEEVLAYNEQFF.